The present entry profiles one TCR beta chain with its context. The data originate from a study of blood T cell repertoires in COVID-19. Study as a whole: Collection of acute and convalescent COVID-19 samples took place in the United States, Italy and Spain. PBMCs, B-cell-depleted T cells, or T cells were the source of the cDNA or gDNA that made up the material.

Measured with immunoSEQ multiplex PCR; TCRdb has only the in-frame clones, and not every one. This sample has about 140,000 clones, with 88% found just once. Followed over time, Seattle patients had been enrolled while infection was active. The sequenced sample was peripheral blood. The sequence was obtained from a human donor with COVID-19, enrolled during active disease. The donor label of this sample is uncertain.

The DNA of the CDR3 is TGTGCCAGCAGGAGAGCGGGGGGCACAGATACGCAGTATTTT. Translating gives CASRRAGGTDTQYF. This chain connects TRBV6-5 to TRBJ2-3; TRBD2 aligns across 8 bases. The CDR3 has 14 residues. V shed 6 bases and J 1 base; nucleotides not matched to a gene: 3. Germline values: CDR1 MNHEY, CDR2 SVGAGI.